The 12 T cell receptor beta chains in this list originate from one sample, sequenced in a study of blood T cell repertoires in COVID-19. Here immunoSEQ multiplex PCR was the method, and the copy in TCRdb shows in-frame clones only, minus some. The table shows about 110,000 clones, with 70% to 80% occurring only once. The sequencing sample was made of peripheral blood. The receptors come from a woman between 55 and 75 years old with acute or convalescent COVID-19.

The chain employs TRBV5-4 and TRBJ1-2, with no clear D. In germline, CDR1 is SGHNT, CDR2 YYREEE (reference sequence). The CDR3 loop spans 13 amino acids. Trimming left V 0 bases short and J 8 bases short, with 11 bases between. CDR3 loop: CASSLAGETGYTF. The CDR3 bases are TGTGCCAGCAGCTTGGCCGGGGAGACGGGCTACACCTTC.

The CDR3 reads CASSEQGRAGYTF. CDR3 in DNA: TGTGCCAGCAGTGAACAGGGGCGAGCTGGCTACACCTTC. V and J are TRBV2 and TRBJ1-2; possible D gene TRBD1, 6 bases. V was clipped by 2 bases and J by 7 bases, with 11 bases between them. The germline CDR1 and CDR2 sequences are SNHLY and FYNNEI. The CDR3 length is 13 residues.

The genes are TRBV10-3 and TRBJ1-1; D gene ambiguous. This CDR3 is built from 14 residues. Germline V gives CDR1 ENHRY, CDR2 SYGVKD. V was shortened by 2 bases and J by 5 bases, with 12 bases between the two germline ends. This CDR3 is CAISEVVTGTEAFF. As DNA, the CDR3 is TGTGCCATCAGTGAGGTCGTGACGGGGACTGAAGCTTTCTTT.

The rearrangement links TRBV2 to TRBJ1-5; D gene ambiguous. CDR1 is SNHLY and CDR2 is FYNNEI in the germline V gene. The CDR3 covers 12 residues. V gave up 3 bases and J gave up 4 bases, with 4 bases separating them. The CDR3 region is CASSDGNQPQHF. CDR3 nucleotides: TGTGCCAGCAGTGACGGGAATCAGCCCCAGCATTTT.

This sequence joins TRBV4-2 and TRBJ1-2; D uncertain. CDR1 is LGHNA, CDR2 YNFKEQ, per germline. The ends were cut back, 1 base at V and 4 bases at J, with 13 bases in the middle. The CDR3 is 15 amino acids. The CDR3 region has the DNA TGTGCCAGCAGCCAAGGACCCACAGACCTCTATGGCTACACCTTC. Protein sequence: CASSQGPTDLYGYTF.

This rearrangement joins TRBV10-3 to TRBJ1-5; D ambiguous. V was cut by 3 bases and J by 5 bases, with 8 bases left in between. The CDR3 is 13 amino acids. Germline CDR1 is ENHRY and CDR2 is SYGVKD. CDR3 DNA: TGTGCCATCAGTGATCGACTCGATCAGCCCCAGCATTTT. Amino acids: CAISDRLDQPQHF.

This clone was seen a handful of times. The V gene is TRBV7-8, the J gene TRBJ2-5; no clear D. CDR1 is SGHVS, CDR2 FQNEAQ, per germline. The CDR3 consists of 14 residues. V was shortened by 8 bases and J by 2 bases, with 15 bases between the two germline ends. The CDR3 protein is CASGTFWSQETQYF. In DNA form, the CDR3 reads TGTGCCAGCGGAACTTTCTGGAGTCAAGAGACCCAGTACTTC.

The chain has TRBV5-1 and TRBJ1-2; a possible D gene is TRBD1 (5 bases). The length of the CDR3 is 14 residues. Germline-derived CDR1 and CDR2 are SGHRS and YFSETQ. Trimming left V 4 bases short and J 2 bases short, with 12 bases between. CDR3 sequence: CASSVQGSNYGYTF. The DNA for the CDR3 is TGCGCCAGCAGCGTCCAGGGATCCAACTATGGCTACACCTTC.

The rearrangement uses TRBV5-8 and TRBJ2-2, with D unresolved. Germline V gene sequence: CDR1 SGHTS, CDR2 YDEGEE. The CDR3 spans 14 residues. Trimming stripped 3 bases from V and 5 bases from J, with 11 bases between. The CDR3 sequence is CASSYYAETGELFF. The DNA of the CDR3 is TGTGCCAGCAGCTATTATGCGGAGACCGGGGAGCTGTTTTTT. Full variable domain (outside the CDR3, taken from reference TRBV5-8 and TRBJ2-2): EAGVTQSPTHLIKTRGQQATLRCSPISGHTSVYWYQQALGLGLQFLLWYDEGEERNRGNFPPRFSGRQFPNYSSELNVNALELEDSALYLCASSYYAETGELFFGEGSRLTVL.

The chain couples TRBV28 to TRBJ1-5; TRBD1 aligns across 9 bases. The CDR3 has 18 amino acids. CDR1 is MDHEN and CDR2 is SYDVKM in the germline V gene. Trimming at V came to 6 bases and at J to 2 bases, leaving 14 bases not matched to a gene. Written as DNA, the CDR3 is TGTGCCAGCAGGATTCTGGGACAGGGACGGCGGGGCAATCAGCCCCAGCATTTT. It is translated as CASRILGQGRRGNQPQHF.

The chain recombines TRBV9 with TRBJ1-6, with D perhaps matching TRBD1 (5 bases). V lost 0 bases and J lost 11, with 21 bases in between. This CDR3 comprises 17 residues. The germline gives CDR1 SGDLS, CDR2 YYNGEE. In nucleotides, the CDR3 is TGTGCCAGCAGCGTAGCTTCGGGGGTAGAGAGGGGCGCACCCCTCCACTTT. Amino acid sequence: CASSVASGVERGAPLHF.

This clone was detected only a few times. The gene calls are TRBV6-5 and TRBJ2-2; maybe TRBD1 (7 bases). There are 14 residues in the CDR3. V was pared by 10 bases and J by 0 bases, with 12 bases between. CDR1 and CDR2 (germline): MNHEY, SVGAGI. In DNA, the CDR3 is TGTGCCACCGCGGGACAGTCGAACACCGGGGAGCTGTTTTTT. This translates into CATAGQSNTGELFF.